This T cell receptor (beta chain) is from a study of regulatory T cells in long-lasting Graves disease. Across the study: Patients with new Graves' disease had used antithyroid drugs below 3 months.

Study results and limitations: New patients shared about 880 public clonotypes, fewer than the roughly 2,600 shared by persistent patients. Researchers reported studying only peripheral blood, not thyroid tissue.

Library construction for TCR beta used iRepertoire HTBI primers and Arm-PCR of CDR3 regions. TCRdb independently ran MiXCR on the multiplex PCR reads; one entry per CDR3 protein. This repertoire shows roughly 380,000 distinct CDR3 sequences, roughly 16% found once; its top ten account for 22%. The CDR3 length is 15 residues. Germline lookup yields CDR1 SSHAT and CDR2 FNYEAQ (reference sequence). Remarks on this clonotype: Its antigen is unknown. Sequence at one end of the junction differs from germline and may be a read error.

The time point is: newly diagnosed GD, antithyroid drugs for less than 3 months. Following extraction of RNA from PBMCs, that RNA was used to make the TCR library. The chain is built from TRBV7-7 and TRBJ2-2; TRBD2 matches 9 bases. The clonotype was recovered from a female donor with Graves disease. The material was peripheral blood mononuclear cells (PBMCs), obtained at new diagnosis, from a patient treated with antithyroid drugs. The CDR3 protein is CASSRSGSNTGELFF. The DNA of the CDR3 is TGTGCTAGCAGCCGTAGCGGGAGCAACACCGGGGAGCTGTTTTTT.